The 7 T cell receptor beta chains listed next were all sequenced from one sample in a study of shared clonotypes between healthy human individuals. Clones were sequenced by immunoSEQ multiplex PCR, and TCRdb holds only the in-frame ones, with some missing. The sample includes about 1 million clones, about 84% seen only once; the top ten take 0.4% to 0.55%. The specimen sequenced was memory CD4+ T cells from PBMCs. Described subset: CD45RA-negative fraction. The receptors stem from a man between 18 and 35 years old in good health. Some clones in this sample may be carry-over from other donors' samples.

The chain recombines TRBV7-8 with TRBJ2-7; D gene unclear. Germline V gene sequence: CDR1 SGHVS, CDR2 FQNEAQ. The CDR3 is 15 residues long. The ends were cut back, 4 bases at V and 2 bases at J, with 15 bases in the middle. The CDR3 is CASSSHPPATYEQYF. The CDR3 coding sequence is TGTGCCAGCAGCTCACACCCCCCAGCAACCTACGAGCAGTACTTC. Complete variable domain (other parts from reference TRBV7-8 and TRBJ2-7): GAGVSQSPRYKVAKRGQDVALRCDPISGHVSLFWYQQALGQGPEFLTYFQNEAQLDKSGLPSDRFFAERPEGSVSTLKIQRTQQEDSAVYLCASSSHPPATYEQYFGPGTRLTVT.

The chain carries TRBV6-5 and TRBJ2-5; 7 bases fit TRBD1. Germline-derived CDR1 and CDR2 are MNHEY and SVGAGI. The CDR3 has 14 amino acids. The V gene end was trimmed by 0 bases and the J gene end by 11 bases; junction bases not matched to a gene: 9. The CDR3 sequence is CASSYSGTDGQQYF. Written as DNA, the CDR3 is TGTGCCAGCAGTTACTCAGGGACAGATGGCCAACAGTACTTC.

The chain carries TRBV11-2 and TRBJ1-1; no reliable D call. The CDR3 covers 15 residues. Germline CDR1 and CDR2: SGHAT and FQNNGV. Trimming pared 1 base from V and 3 bases from J, leaving 12 bases between. CDR3 DNA: TGTGCCAGCAGCTTAGTGGGCCAACTTTACACTGAAGCTTTCTTT. Its protein product is CASSLVGQLYTEAFF.

The chain employs TRBV18 and TRBJ2-7; TRBD2 might be the D (6 bases). Germline V gene lookup returns CDR1 KGHSH and CDR2 LQKENI. Trimming cost V 0 bases and J 3 bases, with 12 bases left between them. The CDR3 is 15 amino acids. CDR3 residues: CASSPPGGTDYEQYF. The CDR3 DNA follows: TGTGCCAGCTCACCACCGGGGGGAACTGACTACGAGCAGTACTTC.

This chain joins TRBV5-1 and TRBJ1-2; D is possibly TRBD1 (5 bases). Germline V gene sequence: CDR1 SGHRS, CDR2 YFSETQ. V was trimmed by 0 bases and J by 13 bases, leaving 19 bases between them. The CDR3 has 14 amino acids. This CDR3 reads CASSLGGTDEYFTF. The CDR3 nucleotides read TGCGCCAGCAGCTTGGGTGGGACCGACGAGTACTTCACCTTC.

The genes are TRBV7-2 and TRBJ2-7, with 12 bases fitting TRBD1. Looked up from germline, CDR1 is SGHTA and CDR2 is FQGNSA. The CDR3 has 16 residues. V trimming: 4 bases; J trimming: 8 bases; junction bases outside the gene matches: 12. The CDR3 bases are TGTGCCAGCAGCTCCTCATCCGGGACAGGGGGCGGAAAGCAGTACTTC. It translates to CASSSSSGTGGGKQYF.

This clone has a count of ten or more. This rearrangement joins TRBV6-7 to TRBJ1-2; unclear D gene. TRBV6-7 is annotated as an ORF whose role is uncertain. The CDR3 extends over 13 amino acids. Between the trimmed V and J ends, which lost 7 bases and 9 bases, there was a span of 18 bases. The CDR3 here is CASNWGGRWSYTF. CDR3 DNA sequence: TGTGCCAGCAATTGGGGAGGGCGGTGGAGCTACACCTTC.